Each of the 24 T cell receptor beta chains below was sequenced from the same sample in a study of blood T cell repertoires in COVID-19. The repertoire was sequenced with immunoSEQ multiplex PCR; TCRdb's copy has only in-frame clones and lacks some. This sample carries roughly 170,000 clones, about 74% of them seen once, and the ten largest clones take under 3.5%. Sequencing used peripheral blood. These receptors were collected from an elderly woman with acute or convalescent COVID-19.

The chain carries TRBV12-3 or TRBV12-4 and TRBJ2-1; a possible D gene is TRBD1 (5 bases). V lost 6 bases and J 5 bases, leaving 8 bases between the germline ends. This CDR3 has 12 residues. The CDR3: CASRQTDNEQFF. The CDR3 nucleotides read TGTGCCAGCAGACAGACAGACAATGAGCAGTTCTTC.

V and J are TRBV5-5 and TRBJ2-6; 12 bases are shared with TRBD1. Germline CDR1 reads SGHKS; CDR2 reads YYEKEE (reference sequence). The V and J ends lost 4 bases and 3 bases, in that order; junction bases with no gene match: 8. This CDR3 contains 18 residues. The CDR3 bases are TGTGCCAGCAGCACGACCGGGACAGGGGGCTTTGGGGCCAACGTCCTGACTTTC. Its protein product is CASSTTGTGGFGANVLTF.

This clone has more than one count but fewer than ten. The chain joins TRBV7-8 to TRBJ2-1; the D is unclear. With 2 bases removed from V and 9 bases from J, the gap between germline ends came to 11 bases. Germline V lookup: CDR1 SGHVS, CDR2 FQNEAQ. The CDR3 is 13 residues long. This CDR3 reads CASSLKPTGEQFF. CDR3 in DNA: TGTGCCAGCAGCTTAAAACCCACTGGTGAGCAGTTCTTC.

This clone was recorded only once. The sample holds other DNA sequences that translate to the same CDR3. This chain links TRBV18 with TRBJ2-1; 9 nucleotides align to TRBD2. The J segment lost 7 bases and the V segment lost 1 base, leaving 8 bases of the junction unmatched. The CDR3 is made up of 16 amino acids. Germline values: CDR1 KGHSH, CDR2 LQKENI. CDR3 DNA: TGTGCCAGCTCACCACTAGCGGGAGACGGGTTTAATGAGCAGTTCTTC. It specifies CASSPLAGDGFNEQFF.

The chain employs TRBV27 and TRBJ2-7, with D possibly matching TRBD2 (6 bases). The germline V gene has CDR1 MNHEY and CDR2 SMNVEV (reference sequence). The V end was cut by 7 bases, the J end by 6 bases, with 16 bases between. This CDR3 comprises 13 residues. CDR3 in DNA: TGTGCCAGCATGAGTTGGGGGGAATTCGAGCAGTACTTC. It encodes CASMSWGEFEQYF.

The rearrangement uses TRBV24-1 and TRBJ2-5, with D maybe TRBD2 (5 bases). The germline CDR1 and CDR2 sequences are KGHDR and SFDVKD. Trimming pared 5 bases from V and 4 bases from J, leaving 10 bases between. The CDR3 spans 13 residues. CDR3 nucleotide sequence: TGTGCCACCAGTGTGGCAGGACTAGAGACCCAGTACTTC. Encoded protein: CATSVAGLETQYF.

The gene calls are TRBV7-8 and TRBJ1-1; a weak D match, TRBD1 (6 bases). CDR3 length: 12 amino acids. V was pared by 7 bases and J by 6 bases, with 12 bases between. Germline CDR1 and CDR2: SGHVS and FQNEAQ. CDR3 region: CASKRQDAEAFF. DNA for the CDR3: TGTGCCAGCAAGAGACAGGACGCTGAAGCTTTCTTT.

The chain joins TRBV4-2 to TRBJ2-1, with 9 bases identical to TRBD2. The V segment lost 1 base and the J segment 7 bases; nucleotides outside the gene matches: 8. From germline, CDR1 is LGHNA and CDR2 YNFKEQ. The CDR3 totals 16 residues. In nucleotides, the CDR3 is TGTGCCAGCAGCCAAGTTGTTGCGGGAGGGCCGAATGAGCAGTTCTTC. This sequence encodes CASSQVVAGGPNEQFF.

This clone turned up a few times. The chain recombines TRBV29-1 with TRBJ1-5; perhaps TRBD1 as D (5 bases). With 3 bases removed from V and 3 bases from J, the gap between germline ends came to 9 bases. The CDR3 is made up of 13 amino acids. The germline CDR1 and CDR2 sequences are SQVTM and ANQGSEA. CDR3 DNA sequence: TGCAGCGTTGACGGCGGGACCAATCAGCCCCAGCATTTT. As protein: CSVDGGTNQPQHF.

V gene TRBV28 combines with J gene TRBJ1-6, with 11 bases lining up with TRBD1. The CDR3 is made up of 21 amino acids. The V gene's germline CDR1 is MDHEN and CDR2 SYDVKM. Trimming took 6 bases from V and 6 from J; bases not matched to a gene: 22. The CDR3 nucleotides are TGTGCCAGCAGATACAATCCGGTAGGGACAGGGGGTCCCTTCTCTAATTCACCCCTCCACTTT. Its protein is CASRYNPVGTGGPFSNSPLHF.

The genes are TRBV7-9 and TRBJ2-1, with TRBD2 identical over 10 bases. CDR3 length: 19 residues. Germline values: CDR1 SEHNR, CDR2 FQNEAQ (reference sequence). With 11 bases clipped from V and 4 bases from J, the junction kept 23 bases outside the gene matches. CDR3 sequence: CAAAGRSVRSGRIYNEQFF. DNA for the CDR3: TGTGCCGCTGCGGGCAGGTCGGTACGTAGCGGGAGGATATACAATGAGCAGTTCTTC.

The J gene is TRBJ2-2, the V gene TRBV4-2; 11 bases align to TRBD2. V shed 3 bases and J 3 bases; nucleotides not matched to a gene: 12. Germline lookup yields CDR1 LGHNA and CDR2 YNFKEQ. The CDR3 contains 19 residues. The chain's CDR3 is CASSQTAQGLADYTGELFF. CDR3 nucleotide sequence: TGTGCCAGCAGCCAGACGGCCCAGGGACTAGCGGACTACACCGGGGAGCTGTTTTTT.

V and J are TRBV7-8 and TRBJ2-3, with D possibly matching TRBD1 (7 bases). This CDR3 has 15 residues. Germline-derived CDR1 and CDR2 are SGHVS and FQNEAQ. V was trimmed by 6 bases and J by 2 bases, leaving 15 bases between them. DNA of the CDR3: TGTGCCAGCAGTCAGGGGGGTTCCCTCACAGATACGCAGTATTTT. Its translation is CASSQGGSLTDTQYF.

The chain is built from TRBV6-6 and TRBJ2-7; weak D call: TRBD2 (6 bases). CDR3 length: 15 residues. The V gene lost 5 bases and the J gene lost 0 bases, with 14 bases spanning the gap. CDR1 and CDR2 (germline): MNHNY, SVGAGI (reference sequence). CDR3 region: CASSPGREPSYEQYF. DNA for the CDR3: TGTGCCAGCAGTCCCGGACGGGAGCCCTCCTACGAGCAGTACTTC.

V usage is TRBV10-3 and J usage is TRBJ2-3; 7 bases match TRBD1. The CDR3 spans 15 residues. Germline V gene lookup returns CDR1 ENHRY and CDR2 SYGVKD. V shed 6 bases, J shed 2 bases, and the junction held 8 bases outside the gene matches. The CDR3 DNA follows: TGTGCCATCAGACCTTTTGACAGGGCCACAGATACGCAGTATTTT. Protein sequence: CAIRPFDRATDTQYF.

The chain joins TRBV2 to TRBJ2-1, with 11 positions matching TRBD2. J lost 7 bases, V lost 8 bases, and 16 bases had no gene match. This CDR3 spans 17 amino acids. The germline V gene encodes CDR1 SNHLY and CDR2 FYNNEI. CDR3: CASVDRVWTSGRNEQFF. DNA of the CDR3: TGTGCCAGCGTTGACAGGGTCTGGACTAGCGGGCGAAATGAGCAGTTCTTC.

V and J are TRBV20-1 and TRBJ1-5; 8 nucleotides align to TRBD1. V trimming: 3 bases; J trimming: 2 bases; junction bases outside the gene matches: 6. CDR3 length: 15 amino acids. Germline lookup yields CDR1 DFQATT and CDR2 SNEGSKA (reference sequence). In nucleotides, the CDR3 is TGCAGTGCTAGTAATGGACAGGGAGGCAATCAGCCCCAGCATTTT. It codes for CSASNGQGGNQPQHF.

The chain is built from TRBV3-1 (or the pseudogene TRBV3-2) and TRBJ1-1; TRBD1 agrees at 12 bases. Trimming removed 4 bases from V and 0 bases from J; junction bases left unmatched: 9. Germline CDR1 and CDR2: LGHDT and YNNKEL (reference sequence). The CDR3 has 18 residues. In DNA form, the CDR3 reads TGTGCCAGCAGCCGTACCCGGGACAGGGGGCGCCTGAACACTGAAGCTTTCTTT. This translates into CASSRTRDRGRLNTEAFF.

The rearrangement uses TRBV13 and TRBJ2-3; 7 nucleotides agree with TRBD2. V dropped 1 base and J dropped 5; count of bases not matched to a gene: 3. The CDR3 covers 14 residues. Germline assignment: CDR1 PRHDT and CDR2 FYEKMQ (reference sequence). The CDR3 nucleotides are TGTGCCAGCAGCTTAGCGGGAGGTGGAGATACGCAGTATTTT. Translating gives CASSLAGGGDTQYF.

A single count supports this clone. The genes are TRBV28 and TRBJ2-7, with D possibly TRBD1 on 6 matching bases. Germline-derived CDR1 and CDR2 are MDHEN and SYDVKM. V shed 7 bases and J shed 0 bases, with 7 bases lying between them. This CDR3 spans 12 amino acids. The CDR3 spells CASTTGSYEQYF. In DNA, the CDR3 is TGTGCCAGCACGACAGGCTCCTACGAGCAGTACTTC.

The rearrangement links TRBV2 to TRBJ2-5; the match to TRBD1 covers 9 bases. V was pared by 6 bases and J by 5 bases, with 4 bases of the junction left unmatched. The CDR3 loop spans 13 amino acids. Germline V gene sequence: CDR1 SNHLY, CDR2 FYNNEI. CDR3 DNA sequence: TGTGCCAGCAGACAGGGGGCTTGGGAGACCCAGTACTTC. Amino acid sequence: CASRQGAWETQYF.

V and J are TRBV5-6 and TRBJ1-6, with D possibly matching TRBD1 (6 bases). The CDR3 totals 16 residues. CDR1 SGHDT and CDR2 YYEEEE come from the germline V gene. V lost 1 base and J lost 8, with 16 bases in between. CDR3 in DNA: TGTGCCAGCAGCTTGAGATTAGGGAGGGGGGATTCACCCCTCCACTTT. This codes for CASSLRLGRGDSPLHF.

This chain uses TRBV21-1 with TRBJ1-6; TRBD1, as called in the table, went unchecked against the DNA. TRBV21-1 is a recognized pseudogene. The CDR3 sequence is 15 residues long. Written as DNA, the CDR3 is TGTGCCAGCAGCAAAGCGGGCACCCATAATTCACCCCTCCACTTT. This gives the protein CASSKAGTHNSPLHF.

The chain combines TRBV11-3 with TRBJ1-1; 7 bases fit TRBD1. Trimming cost V 6 bases and J 0 bases; bases outside gene matches: 4. The CDR3 extends over 14 amino acids. Germline assignment: CDR1 SGHNT and CDR2 YENEEA. The CDR3 protein is CASSSGQMNTEAFF. The DNA for the CDR3 is TGTGCCAGCAGTTCGGGACAGATGAACACTGAAGCTTTCTTT.